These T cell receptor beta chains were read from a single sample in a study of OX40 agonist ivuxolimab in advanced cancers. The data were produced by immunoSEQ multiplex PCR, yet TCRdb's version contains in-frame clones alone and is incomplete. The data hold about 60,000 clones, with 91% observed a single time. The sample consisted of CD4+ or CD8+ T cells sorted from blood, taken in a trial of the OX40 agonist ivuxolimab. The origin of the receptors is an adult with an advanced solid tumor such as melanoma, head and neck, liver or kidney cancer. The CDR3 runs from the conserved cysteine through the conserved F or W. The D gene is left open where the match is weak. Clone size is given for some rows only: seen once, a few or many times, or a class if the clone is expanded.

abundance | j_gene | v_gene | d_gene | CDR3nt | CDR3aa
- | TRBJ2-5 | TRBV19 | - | TGTGCCAGTAGGGGGTGGGGAGGAGAGACCCAGTACTTC | CASRGWGGETQYF
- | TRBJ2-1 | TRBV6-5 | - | TGTGCCAGCAGTTACTCAGGGGATGAGCAGTTCTTC | CASSYSGDEQFF
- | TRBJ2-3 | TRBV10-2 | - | TGCGCCAGCAGTGCGGCAGGGACAGATACGCAGTATTTT | CASSAAGTDTQYF
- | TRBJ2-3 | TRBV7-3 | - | TGTGCCAGCAGCTACTCCGGGACTAGCACAGATACGCAGTATTTT | CASSYSGTSTDTQYF
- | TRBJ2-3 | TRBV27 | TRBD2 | TGTGCCAGCAGTCAAGCGGGATTCGGCACAGATACGCAGTATTTT | CASSQAGFGTDTQYF
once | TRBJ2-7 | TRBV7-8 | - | TGTGCCAGCAGCTTAGTACAGGGACCCTCCTACGAGCAGTACTTC | CASSLVQGPSYEQYF
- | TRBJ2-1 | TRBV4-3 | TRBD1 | TGCGCCAGCAGCCCAAACCGCCTACAGGGGCACAATGAGCAGTTCTTC | CASSPNRLQGHNEQFF
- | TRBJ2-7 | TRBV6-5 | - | TGTGCCAGCAGTTACGGTACTCATCGCTCCTACGAGCAGTACTTC | CASSYGTHRSYEQYF
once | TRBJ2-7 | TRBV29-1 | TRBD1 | TGCAGCGCTCGGACAGGGGGCCACGGCGAGCAGTACTTC | CSARTGGHGEQYF
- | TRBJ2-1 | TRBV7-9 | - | TGTGCCAGCAGCTTGGGTAGCTTGGATGAGCAGTTCTTC | CASSLGSLDEQFF
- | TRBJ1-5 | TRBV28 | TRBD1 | TGTGCCAGCAGTCTGAGGGGGCAAAATCAGCCCCAGCATTTT | CASSLRGQNQPQHF
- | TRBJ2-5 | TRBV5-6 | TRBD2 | TGTGCCAGCAGCTTGGGCGGATGGGCTAGCGGGAGCGTGGAGACCCAGTACTTC | CASSLGGWASGSVETQYF
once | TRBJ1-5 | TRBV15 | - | TGTGCCACCAGCAGGGGGGGCTGGAGCAATCAGCCCCAGCATTTT | CATSRGGWSNQPQHF
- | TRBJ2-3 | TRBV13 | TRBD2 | TGTGCCAGCAGCTCCCGGGGTAGCGGGAGGGCGTTGGCGACAGATACGCAGTATTTT | CASSSRGSGRALATDTQYF
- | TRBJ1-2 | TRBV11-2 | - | TGTGCCAGCAGCCAAACGGCCAGGGGTCTTGACTATGGCTACACCTTC | CASSQTARGLDYGYTF
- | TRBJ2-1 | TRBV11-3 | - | TGTGCCAGCAGCTTGCTTAGCGGCGACAATGAGCAGTTCTTC | CASSLLSGDNEQFF
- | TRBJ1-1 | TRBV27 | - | TGTGCCAGCAGTTTGTGGGAGAACACTGAAGCTTTCTTT | CASSLWENTEAFF
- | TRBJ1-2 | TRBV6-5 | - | TGTGCCAGCAGTTACAGCCCAGGGAACTATGGCTACACCTTC | CASSYSPGNYGYTF
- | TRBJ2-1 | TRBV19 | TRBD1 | TGTGCCAGTAGAACACAGGGGTGGAATGAGCAGTTCTTC | CASRTQGWNEQFF
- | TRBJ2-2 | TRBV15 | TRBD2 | TGTGCCACCAGCAGCAGCGTCGGGGGGGCCCATCTCGGGGAGCTGTTTTTT | CATSSSVGGAHLGELFF
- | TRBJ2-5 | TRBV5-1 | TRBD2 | TGCGCCAGCAGGACGGCTAGCGGGGCTCCTGGGCAGTACTTC | CASRTASGAPGQYF
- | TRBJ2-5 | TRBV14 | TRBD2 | TGTGCCAGCAGCCAAGTCGCTAGCGGTACCCAGTACTTC | CASSQVASGTQYF
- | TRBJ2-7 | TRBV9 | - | TGTGCCAGCAGCCTGCCTTCTCACGAGCAGTACTTC | CASSLPSHEQYF
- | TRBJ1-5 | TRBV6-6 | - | TGTGCCAGCAGTTACACCGTGGAAGGGGGCAATCAGCCCCAGCATTTT | CASSYTVEGGNQPQHF
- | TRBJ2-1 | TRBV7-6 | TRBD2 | TGTGCCAGCAGCTTCGGGACTAGCTTCGAGCAGTTCTTC | CASSFGTSFEQFF
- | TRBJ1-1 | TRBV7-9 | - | TGTGCCAGCAGCTTGGAGAACACTGAAGCTTTCTTT | CASSLENTEAFF
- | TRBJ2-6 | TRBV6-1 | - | TGTGCCGGGGCAGTCTCTGGGGCCAACGTCCTGACTTTC | CAGAVSGANVLTF
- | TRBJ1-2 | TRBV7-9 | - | TGTGCCAGCAGCTTAGTTATCCCTGATGGCTACACCTTC | CASSLVIPDGYTF